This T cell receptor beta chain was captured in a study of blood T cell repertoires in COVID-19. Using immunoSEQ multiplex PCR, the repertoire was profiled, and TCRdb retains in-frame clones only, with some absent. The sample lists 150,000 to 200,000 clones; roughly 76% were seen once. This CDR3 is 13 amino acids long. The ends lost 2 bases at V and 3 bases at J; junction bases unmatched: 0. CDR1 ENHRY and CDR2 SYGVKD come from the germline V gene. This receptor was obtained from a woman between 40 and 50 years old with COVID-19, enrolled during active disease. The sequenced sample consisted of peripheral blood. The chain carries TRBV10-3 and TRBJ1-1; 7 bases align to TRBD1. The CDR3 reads CAISEDRDTEAFF. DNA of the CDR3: TGTGCCATCAGTGAGGACAGGGACACTGAAGCTTTCTTT.